These 5 T cell receptor beta chains came from one sample sequenced in a study of CD8 T cells in Susac syndrome (dated by TCRdb to about 2019). The library was generated by the immunoSEQ multiplex PCR assay. RNA was extracted using the RNeasy kit, and about 0.5 to 1 ug of the RNA was reverse transcribed with random hexamers. In TCRdb, the public reads were trimmed at Q25 with fastp and aligned with MiXCR, with productive beta chains retained. For every CDR3 protein sequence, its rows merge into one entry that carries the most common genes and DNA. The sample profile shows around 140,000 distinct CDR3 sequences; approximately 94% of them were found once. The top ten clonotypes cover 0.075% to 0.09% of the sample. Specimen: CD4+ T cells from PBMCs. The receptors were gathered from a human donor in good health.

The chain carries TRBV3-1 and TRBJ1-2; D remains unclear. From germline, CDR1 is LGHDT and CDR2 YNNKEL (reference sequence). V was cut by 3 bases and J by 6 bases, with 8 bases left in between. The CDR3 runs to 12 residues. CDR3 protein: CASSHQGNGYTF. CDR3 sequence (DNA): TGTGCCAGCAGCCATCAAGGTAATGGCTACACCTTC.

The chain links TRBV5-4 to TRBJ1-2; unclear D gene. The CDR3 runs 15 residues. The V end lost 0 bases, the J end lost 5 bases, and 14 bases lay between the germline ends. Germline V gives CDR1 SGHNT, CDR2 YYREEE (reference sequence). The chain's CDR3 is CASSLENRGGYGYTF. The CDR3, as DNA: TGTGCCAGCAGCTTGGAGAACAGAGGCGGGTATGGCTACACCTTC.

V is TRBV2 and J is TRBJ2-1; possible D gene TRBD2, 8 bases. Trimming cost V 7 bases and J 12 bases, with 16 bases left between them. Germline V gene data show CDR1 as SNHLY and CDR2 as FYNNEI. The CDR3 runs 12 residues. The DNA of the CDR3 is TGTGCCAGCAAGGGGGCGGGAGGAGGGCAGTTCTTC. Translating gives CASKGAGGGQFF.

V is TRBV10-3 and J is TRBJ1-2; TRBD1 matches 7 bases. From germline, CDR1 is ENHRY and CDR2 SYGVKD. This CDR3 is built from 14 residues. The V segment lost 1 base and the J segment 6 bases; nucleotides outside the gene matches: 5. The CDR3 protein is CAISEYSGTDGYTF. In nucleotides, the CDR3 is TGTGCCATCAGTGAGTACTCCGGGACAGATGGCTACACCTTC.

This clonotype was counted a single time. The chain uses TRBV7-3 and TRBJ2-7; D might be TRBD2 (6 bases). The CDR3 sequence is 14 residues long. In germline, CDR1 is SGHTA, CDR2 FQGTGA. V was clipped by 2 bases and J by 5 bases, with 13 bases between them. CDR3 sequence (DNA): TGTGCCAGCAGCTTAGGGAGGTGGAGGAACGAGCAGTACTTC. Translating gives CASSLGRWRNEQYF.